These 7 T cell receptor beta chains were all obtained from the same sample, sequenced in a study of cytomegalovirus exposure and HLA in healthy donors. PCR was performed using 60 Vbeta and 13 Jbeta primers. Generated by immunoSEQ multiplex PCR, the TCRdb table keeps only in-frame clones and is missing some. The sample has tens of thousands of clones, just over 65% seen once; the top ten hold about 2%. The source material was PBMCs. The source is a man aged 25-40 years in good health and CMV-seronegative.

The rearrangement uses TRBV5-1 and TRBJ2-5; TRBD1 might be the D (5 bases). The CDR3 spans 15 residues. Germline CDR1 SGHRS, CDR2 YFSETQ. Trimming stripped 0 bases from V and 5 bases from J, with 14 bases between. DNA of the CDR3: TGCGCCAGCAGCTTGGAGTGGCAGGGCCACGAGACCCAGTACTTC. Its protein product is CASSLEWQGHETQYF. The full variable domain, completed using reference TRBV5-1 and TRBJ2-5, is KAGVTQTPRYLIKTRGQQVTLSCSPISGHRSVSWYQQTPGQGLQFLFEYFSETQRNKGNFPGRFSGRQFSNSRSEMNVSTLELGDSALYLCASSLEWQGHETQYFGPGTRLLVL.

In nucleotides, the CDR3 is TGCGCCAGCAGCCAAGTTGGACTTTCGGGAAACACCATATATTTT. The encoded protein is CASSQVGLSGNTIYF. The chain couples TRBV4-1 to TRBJ1-3, with no clear D. Trimming shortened V by 1 base and J by 4 bases, and 11 bases separated the two germline ends. Germline values: CDR1 MGHRA, CDR2 YSYEKL. The CDR3 spans 15 residues.

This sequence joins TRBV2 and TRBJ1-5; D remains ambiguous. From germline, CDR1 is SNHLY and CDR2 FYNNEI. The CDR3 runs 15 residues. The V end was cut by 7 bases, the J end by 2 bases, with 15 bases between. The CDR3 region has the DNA TGTGCCAGCAACAGTTGGAACAGAGGCAATCAGCCCCAGCATTTT. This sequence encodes CASNSWNRGNQPQHF.

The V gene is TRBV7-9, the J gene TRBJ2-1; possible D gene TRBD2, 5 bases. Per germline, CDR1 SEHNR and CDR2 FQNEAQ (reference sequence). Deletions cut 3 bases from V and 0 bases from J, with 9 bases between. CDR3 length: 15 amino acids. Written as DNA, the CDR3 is TGTGCCAGCAGCTTGAGCGGAGCCTCCTACAATGAGCAGTTCTTC. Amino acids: CASSLSGASYNEQFF.

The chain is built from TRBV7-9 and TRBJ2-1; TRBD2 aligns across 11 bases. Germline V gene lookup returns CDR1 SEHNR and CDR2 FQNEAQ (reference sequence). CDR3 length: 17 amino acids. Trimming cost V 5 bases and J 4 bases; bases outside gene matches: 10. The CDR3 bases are TGTGCCAGCAGCCTAGGGCCGGGACTAGCGGAATACAATGAGCAGTTCTTC. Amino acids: CASSLGPGLAEYNEQFF.

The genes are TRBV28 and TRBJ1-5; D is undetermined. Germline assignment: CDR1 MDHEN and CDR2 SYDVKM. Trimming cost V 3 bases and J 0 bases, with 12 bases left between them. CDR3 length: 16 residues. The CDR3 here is CASSFWAVNSNQPQHF. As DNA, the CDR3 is TGTGCCAGCAGTTTTTGGGCAGTTAATAGCAATCAGCCCCAGCATTTT.

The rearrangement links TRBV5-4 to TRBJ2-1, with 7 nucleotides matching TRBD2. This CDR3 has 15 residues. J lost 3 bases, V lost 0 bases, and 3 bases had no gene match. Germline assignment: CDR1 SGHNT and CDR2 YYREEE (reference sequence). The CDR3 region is CASSLGPGGYNEQFF. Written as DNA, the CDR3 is TGTGCCAGCAGCTTGGGTCCGGGGGGCTACAATGAGCAGTTCTTC.